Listed below are T cell receptor beta chains from one sample, sequenced in a study of cytomegalovirus exposure and HLA in healthy donors. Clones were sequenced by immunoSEQ multiplex PCR, and TCRdb holds only the in-frame ones, with some missing. Of under 150,000 clones detected, nearly 85% appear once; the ten largest clones hold 3.4%. Specimen: PBMCs. These receptor sequences come from a male donor in good health and CMV-seronegative. Each CDR3 is given without its conserved first and last residue.

TRBV19	9	TRBJ2-2	ASSSNSELF
TRBV7-8	11	NA	ASSLGVFYEQY
TRBV4-2	13	TRBJ2-5	ASSQGQGVGETQY
TRBV7-9	14	TRBJ1-4	ASSPPLGGKEEKLF
TRBV6-1	9	TRBJ2-7	ASSEPGEQY
TRBV5-6	14	TRBJ2-4	ASSHPAGGKGYIQY
TRBV4-3	14	TRBJ2-2	ASSQNEQANTGELF
TRBV12-2	14	TRBJ2-1	ASRLAQGSVYNEQF
TRBV5-1	11	TRBJ1-5	ASSRGGDQPQH
TRBV6-5	11	TRBJ2-7	ASSYRAGYEQY
TRBV7-2	10	TRBJ2-7	ASSLVRYEQY
TRBV29-1	10	TRBJ1-4	SVISGNEKLF
TRBV28	13	TRBJ1-1	ASSSLRGQWTEAF
TRBV19	14	TRBJ2-5	ASSIVGTEDGETQY
TRBV7-9	13	TRBJ1-3	ASSPQGAKGNTIY
TRBV7-8	14	TRBJ1-2	ASSPGWGTKDYGYT
TRBV4-3	12	TRBJ2-5	ASSQGRTQETQY
TRBV30	10	TRBJ2-3	AGLWGRDTQY
TRBV5-1	12	TRBJ2-3	ASSFDMNTDTQY
TRBV29-1	10	TRBJ1-1	SGRAGGTEAF